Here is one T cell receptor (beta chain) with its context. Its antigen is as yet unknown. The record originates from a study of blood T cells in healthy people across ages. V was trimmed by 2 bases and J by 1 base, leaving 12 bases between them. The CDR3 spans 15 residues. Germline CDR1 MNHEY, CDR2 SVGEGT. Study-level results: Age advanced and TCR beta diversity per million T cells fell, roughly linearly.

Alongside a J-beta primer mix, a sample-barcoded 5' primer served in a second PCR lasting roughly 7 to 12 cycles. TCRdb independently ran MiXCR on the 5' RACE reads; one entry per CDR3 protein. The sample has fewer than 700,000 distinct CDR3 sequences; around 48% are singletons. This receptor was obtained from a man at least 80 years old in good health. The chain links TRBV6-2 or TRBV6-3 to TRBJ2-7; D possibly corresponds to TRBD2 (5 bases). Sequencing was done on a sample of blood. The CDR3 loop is CASSYRGVRSYEQYF. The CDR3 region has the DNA TGTGCCAGCAGTTACCGGGGAGTTAGGTCCTACGAGCAGTACTTC.